This entry is about one T cell receptor beta chain. Its specificity is unknown. This sample is drawn from a study of shared clonotypes between healthy human individuals. TCRdb's copy holds only in-frame clones and misses some; the assay was immunoSEQ multiplex PCR. The sample carries 2 million to 2.5 million clones, roughly 95% recorded once. The study's findings and limits: Richness estimates generally favored naive over memory subsets. Among non-shared clonotypes, generation probabilities were lower than among those shared by all four donors.

Germline V gene data show CDR1 as DFQATT and CDR2 as SNEGSKA (reference sequence). V dropped 4 bases and J dropped 5 bases, with 8 bases sitting between them. The CDR3 consists of 11 residues. This receptor was identified in a man between 18 and 35 years old in good health. This rearrangement joins TRBV20-1 to TRBJ1-2; no definite D call. Sequencing was performed on naive CD4+ T cells sorted from blood. Indicated subset: CD45RA+ positively selected. Written as DNA, the CDR3 is TGCAGTGCTAACGATGGGTATGGCTACACCTTC. Translating it yields CSANDGYGYTF.